The T cell receptor (beta chain) under discussion was sequenced for a study of cytomegalovirus exposure and HLA in healthy donors. PCR involved 60 Vbeta and 13 Jbeta primers. Assay used: immunoSEQ multiplex PCR; TCRdb lists only in-frame clones, some missing. The data show some 140,000 clones, 80% seen once. This TCR was recovered from a man aged 25-40 years in good health and CMV-seropositive. The sample consisted of PBMCs.

In nucleotides, the CDR3 is TGCGCCAGCAGCTTGGATTACGGGTTCTACGAGCAGTACTTC. The encoded protein is CASSLDYGFYEQYF. The chain combines TRBV5-1 with TRBJ2-7; D unresolved. CDR3 size: 14 residues. Deletions cut 0 bases from V and 3 bases from J, with 10 bases between. Germline CDR1 reads SGHRS; CDR2 reads YFSETQ.